This T cell receptor (beta chain) is from a study of shared T cell receptors in the human thymus. The CDR3 has 16 residues. Germline V gene sequence: CDR1 SGHDT, CDR2 YYEEEE. V shed 2 bases, J shed 6 bases, and the junction held 4 bases outside the gene matches. TCRdb keeps only in-frame clones here, not all; method: immunoSEQ multiplex PCR. The sample yields about 660,000 clones, about 90% seen once. This sample was also put to use in a study of human thymus T cells. From that second work: Resections removed during corrective heart surgery provided the thymus tissue used. Repertoires from thymus and blood appeared to show biased V and J gene usage. Related research described strongly overlapping thymic repertoires in unrelated people.

This sequence was found in a boy younger than two with a congenital heart defect. Sequenced input: thymocytes. This chain uses TRBV5-6 with TRBJ2-1; 14 bases align to TRBD2. This CDR3 is CASSLSGLAGANEQFF. DNA for the CDR3: TGTGCCAGCAGCTTATCGGGACTAGCGGGAGCCAATGAGCAGTTCTTC. Combining the CDR3 with reference TRBV5-6 and TRBJ2-1 gives the whole variable domain DAGVTQSPTHLIKTRGQQVTLRCSPKSGHDTVSWYQQALGQGPQFIFQYYEEEERQRGNFPDRFSGHQFPNYSSELNVNALLLGDSALYLCASSLSGLAGANEQFFGPGTRLTVL.